This entry concerns a single T cell receptor beta chain. Germline CDR1 LGHNT, CDR2 FRNRAP. This CDR3 has 15 amino acids. Deletions cut 3 bases from V and 3 bases from J, with 14 bases between. This entry comes from a study of shared clonotypes between healthy human individuals. Generated by immunoSEQ multiplex PCR, the TCRdb table keeps only in-frame clones and is missing some. The data hold about 2 million clones, with about 95% observed a single time. Naive CD8 populations comprised CD45RO-negative cells positively selected for CCR7, excluding terminally differentiated effector memory CD45RA+ cells.

The specimen was naive CD8+ T cells sorted from blood. This sequence was found in a man aged 18 to 29 in good health. The chain couples TRBV12-5 to TRBJ1-1; no firm D call. CDR3 bases: TGTGCTAGTGGTTTTGGTGCAGGAGTCGACACTGAAGCTTTCTTT. Translation gives CASGFGAGVDTEAFF.